This T cell receptor beta chain was observed in a study of CD8+ T cells in alopecia areata. Study overall: Oral tofacitinib, 5 to 10 mg twice daily, was given in an open-label trial. By percentage of affected scalp area, the severity of treated patients was scored.

Notes on this clone: The target antigen is unknown.

Whole-study results and caveats: Many expanded lesional clones persisted in scalp and blood during tofacitinib treatment. Treatment with tofacitinib significantly lowered scalp clonality and reduced expanded CD8+ clones among the top 100.

Sample treatment: oral pan-JAK inhibitor, 5-10 mg twice daily. cDNA serving as the sequencing template came from extracted, reverse transcribed RNA. This table comes from immunoSEQ multiplex PCR, and its TCRdb copy is limited to in-frame clones, with some not included. This table has more than 95,000 clones, 65% to 90% appearing once. The ends lost 7 bases at V and 4 bases at J; junction bases unmatched: 8. The CDR3 contains 15 residues. The germline V gene has CDR1 MNHEY and CDR2 SVGAGI. The source was CD8+ T cells sorted from blood, collected between weeks 30 and 35, from a patient treated with tofacitinib. This clonotype originated in a human donor with alopecia areata. This sequence joins TRBV6-5 and TRBJ2-1, with TRBD1 matching 9 bases. The CDR3 DNA reads as TGTGCCAGCAACCCCGGGACAGGGAGATACAATGAGCAGTTCTTC. Translation: CASNPGTGRYNEQFF.